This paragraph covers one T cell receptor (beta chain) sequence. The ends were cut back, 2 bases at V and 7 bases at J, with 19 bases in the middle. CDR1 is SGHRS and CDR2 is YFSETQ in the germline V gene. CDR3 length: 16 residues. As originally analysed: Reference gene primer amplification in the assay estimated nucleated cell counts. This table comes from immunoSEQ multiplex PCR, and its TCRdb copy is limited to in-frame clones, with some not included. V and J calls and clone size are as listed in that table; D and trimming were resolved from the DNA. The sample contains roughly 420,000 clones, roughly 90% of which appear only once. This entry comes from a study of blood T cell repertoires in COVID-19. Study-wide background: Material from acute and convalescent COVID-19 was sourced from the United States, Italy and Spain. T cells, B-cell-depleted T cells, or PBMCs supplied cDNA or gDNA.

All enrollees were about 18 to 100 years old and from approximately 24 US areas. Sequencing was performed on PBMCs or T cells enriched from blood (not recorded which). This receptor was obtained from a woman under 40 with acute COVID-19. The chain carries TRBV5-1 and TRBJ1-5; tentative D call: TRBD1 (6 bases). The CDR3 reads CASSFGAGAPVQPQHF. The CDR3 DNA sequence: TGCGCCAGCAGCTTTGGCGCGGGGGCCCCTGTACAGCCCCAGCATTTT.